One T cell receptor (beta chain) is described in this entry. Its antigen remains unknown. This entry comes from a study of cytomegalovirus exposure and HLA in healthy donors. Study results and limitations: In a later analysis, across HLA loci, associated TCR counts were highest for DRB1, lowest for HLA-C. Researchers left out some V segments, among them TRBV6-2 and TRBV6-3, as indistinguishable.

The primer mix had 60 Vbeta and 13 Jbeta primers. Clones were sequenced by immunoSEQ multiplex PCR, and TCRdb holds only the in-frame ones, with some missing. The table has some 180,000 clones, around three quarters seen once. Germline lookup yields CDR1 SGHTA and CDR2 FQGNSA. This CDR3 has 14 residues. Deletions cut 7 bases from V and 0 bases from J, with 9 bases between. Sequenced input: PBMCs. The V call is TRBV7-2, the J call TRBJ1-4, with D uncertain. The sequence derives from a woman in her twenties or thirties in good health and CMV-seropositive. This CDR3 is CASTAEPTNEKLFF. The CDR3 bases are TGTGCCAGCACTGCAGAACCAACTAATGAAAAACTGTTTTTT.